This T cell receptor beta chain was profiled in a study of blood T cell repertoires in COVID-19. Study summary: The cDNA or gDNA used as material had been derived from T cells, B-cell-depleted T cells, or PBMCs.

The CDR3 totals 14 residues. Germline CDR1 reads SGHVS; CDR2 reads FQNEAQ. V dropped 4 bases and J dropped 8; count of bases not matched to a gene: 9. The repertoire was sequenced with immunoSEQ multiplex PCR; TCRdb's copy has only in-frame clones and lacks some. The table includes hundreds of thousands of clones, roughly 90% detected once. V usage is TRBV7-8 and J usage is TRBJ2-5; 8 bases map to TRBD2. The sequenced material came from peripheral blood. The receptor was derived from a man aged 60-69 years who had recovered from COVID-19. DNA of the CDR3: TGTGCCAGCAGCTCGGTCGGGACTAGTGGCACCCAGTACTTC. Protein sequence: CASSSVGTSGTQYF.